One and the same sample provided the 20 T cell receptor beta chains below, sequenced in a study of T cells after posttransplantation cyclophosphamide. Control samples came 1 year after myeloablative marrow transplants with methotrexate plus calcineurin inhibitor. TCRdb's table, derived via immunoSEQ multiplex PCR, lists solely in-frame clones and lacks some. This table has roughly 16,000 clones, around 84% appearing once. The input for sequencing was PBMCs, taken after allogeneic stem cell transplant with calcineurin inhibitor and methotrexate. These receptors were collected from a female patient between 18 and 30 years old who received an allogeneic stem cell transplant from an unrelated donor, was CMV-positive, and had acute and chronic GVHD. Some of these T cells may belong to the graft donor.

V usage is TRBV6-1 and J usage is TRBJ1-1; D call uncertain. The CDR3 consists of 12 residues. Germline-derived CDR1 and CDR2 are MNHNS and SASEGT. With 4 bases removed from V and 9 bases from J, the gap between germline ends came to 12 bases. This chain's CDR3 is CASSGGLGKAFF. The DNA of the CDR3 is TGTGCCAGCAGTGGCGGTCTAGGAAAAGCTTTCTTT.

In DNA form, the CDR3 reads TGTGCCAGCAGTTTGGGGGGAATGGGCAATGAGCAGTTCTTC. Translation: CASSLGGMGNEQFF. This chain joins TRBV6-6 and TRBJ2-1; D is perhaps TRBD2 (6 bases). V lost 4 bases and J 6 bases, leaving 13 bases between the germline ends. This CDR3 is 14 amino acids long. Looked up from germline, CDR1 is MNHNY and CDR2 is SVGAGI (reference sequence).

The chain links TRBV5-6 to TRBJ1-2, with D uncertain. V gave up 2 bases and J gave up 2 bases, with 7 bases separating them. Germline lookup yields CDR1 SGHDT and CDR2 YYEEEE. CDR3 size: 13 residues. The CDR3 spells CASSLDKNYGYTF. The CDR3 bases are TGTGCCAGCAGCTTAGACAAGAACTATGGCTACACCTTC.

The chain couples TRBV2 to TRBJ2-3; 7 bases agree with TRBD2. V gave up 0 bases and J gave up 4 bases; unmatched junction bases: 7. CDR3 length equals 16 residues. CDR1 is SNHLY, CDR2 FYNNEI, per germline. The CDR3 sequence is CASSEARAGVSDTQYF. As DNA, the CDR3 is TGTGCCAGCAGTGAAGCGCGCGCGGGAGTTTCAGATACGCAGTATTTT.

This chain connects TRBV9 to TRBJ1-1; D is uncertain. Germline CDR1 reads SGDLS; CDR2 reads YYNGEE. The V gene lost 0 bases and the J gene lost 2 bases, with 8 bases spanning the gap. CDR3 size: 14 residues. For the CDR3, the DNA is TGTGCCAGCAGCGTAGACAGACTAAACACTGAAGCTTTCTTT. As protein: CASSVDRLNTEAFF.

This clone came up once. The CDR3 region is CASSLEGGYTEAFF. Written as DNA, the CDR3 is TGTGCCAGCAGCTTGGAGGGGGGGTACACTGAAGCTTTCTTT. This rearrangement joins TRBV5-4 to TRBJ1-1, with D possibly being TRBD1 (6 bases). The CDR3 sequence is 14 residues long. V was pared by 0 bases and J by 3 bases, with 9 bases between. Per the germline V gene, CDR1 is SGHNT and CDR2 is YYREEE (reference sequence).

The V call is TRBV30, the J call TRBJ1-2, with D maybe TRBD1 (6 bases). V lost 1 base, J lost 6 bases, and 12 bases lay in between. The CDR3 covers 13 residues. Germline loops: CDR1 GTSNPN, CDR2 SVGIG (reference sequence). The CDR3 DNA sequence: TGTGCCTGGAGTGGAGGGGGGGCCGATGGCTACACCTTC. Its translation is CAWSGGGADGYTF.

The rearrangement links TRBV5-1 to TRBJ2-6, with D tentatively TRBD2 (7 bases). Trimming shortened V by 0 bases and J by 0 bases, and 16 bases separated the two germline ends. Germline CDR1 is SGHRS and CDR2 is YFSETQ. The CDR3 is made up of 19 amino acids. The DNA of the CDR3 is TGCGCCAGCAGCTTGGTCCGGGGGGCCCGCCCCTCTGGGGCCAACGTCCTGACTTTC. This translates into CASSLVRGARPSGANVLTF.

The rearrangement uses TRBV7-9 and TRBJ2-1; TRBD2 matches 9 bases. The ends lost 0 bases at V and 6 bases at J; junction bases unmatched: 6. Per the germline V gene, CDR1 is SEHNR and CDR2 is FQNEAQ (reference sequence). The CDR3 consists of 16 residues. This CDR3 reads CASSLAAGGPGNEQFF. The CDR3 nucleotides read TGTGCCAGCAGCTTAGCGGCGGGAGGGCCAGGCAATGAGCAGTTCTTC.

In this sample, this clone turned up once. The rearrangement links TRBV5-1 to TRBJ2-5, with 8 bases identical to TRBD1. The CDR3 consists of 14 residues. V trimming: 4 bases; J trimming: 5 bases; junction bases outside the gene matches: 7. Per germline, CDR1 SGHRS and CDR2 YFSETQ. The DNA for the CDR3 is TGCGCCAGCAGCCAAGGACAGGGATGGGAGACCCAGTACTTC. Translation gives CASSQGQGWETQYF.

This chain connects TRBV5-6 to TRBJ1-1, with 7 bases identical to TRBD1. The CDR3 extends over 14 amino acids. With 0 bases clipped from V and 1 base from J, the junction kept 0 bases outside the gene matches. In germline, CDR1 is SGHDT, CDR2 YYEEEE. The CDR3 spells CASSLDRGNTEAFF. The DNA of the CDR3 is TGTGCCAGCAGCTTGGACAGGGGGAACACTGAAGCTTTCTTT.

V usage is TRBV13 and J usage is TRBJ2-6, with D perhaps matching TRBD2 (6 bases). V lost 3 bases, J lost 2 bases, and 11 bases lay in between. Germline V gives CDR1 PRHDT, CDR2 FYEKMQ (reference sequence). The CDR3 has 16 residues. CDR3 sequence (DNA): TGTGCCAGCAGCTTTTGGCGGGAAACTGGGGCCAACGTCCTGACTTTC. This codes for CASSFWRETGANVLTF.

The J gene is TRBJ1-4, the V gene TRBV6-4; 7 bases map to TRBD1. CDR1 is MRHNA, CDR2 SNTAGT, per germline. CDR3 length: 17 amino acids. Trimming at V came to 4 bases and at J to 0 bases, leaving 8 bases not matched to a gene. The CDR3 DNA follows: TGTGCCAGCAGTGGGGATGGTGACAGGGCAACTAATGAAAAACTGTTTTTT. It yields the protein CASSGDGDRATNEKLFF.

The V call is TRBV27, the J call TRBJ2-1; the match to TRBD2 covers 11 bases. CDR1 MNHEY and CDR2 SMNVEV come from the germline V gene (reference sequence). The ends lost 1 base at V and 4 bases at J; junction bases unmatched: 6. This CDR3 has 17 amino acids. The CDR3 sequence: CASSLFRGLADYNEQFF. The DNA for the CDR3 is TGTGCCAGCAGTTTATTTCGGGGACTAGCGGATTACAATGAGCAGTTCTTC.

V usage is TRBV6-5 and J usage is TRBJ1-4; D may be TRBD1 (5 bases). Germline V lookup: CDR1 MNHEY, CDR2 SVGAGI. The V and J ends lost 6 bases and 4 bases respectively, with 12 bases between them. The CDR3 is made up of 14 amino acids. CDR3 sequence: CASRNTGVNEKLFF. CDR3 nucleotides: TGTGCCAGCAGAAATACAGGTGTTAATGAAAAACTGTTTTTT.

This clone was detected a few times. The CDR3: CASSLARVEQYF. The CDR3 region has the DNA TGTGCCAGCAGCTTAGCCCGGGTTGAGCAGTACTTC. The gene calls are TRBV7-8 and TRBJ2-7; no clear D gene. V lost 0 bases to trimming and J lost 7 bases, with 7 bases between them. This CDR3 comprises 12 residues. Germline V gene data show CDR1 as SGHVS and CDR2 as FQNEAQ.

The V and J genes are TRBV7-9 and TRBJ2-5; no firm D call. Trimming cost V 4 bases and J 5 bases, with 14 bases left between them. Germline CDR1 is SEHNR and CDR2 is FQNEAQ (reference sequence). The CDR3 is 14 amino acids. CDR3 protein: CASSSRSTSETQYF. In nucleotides, the CDR3 is TGTGCCAGCAGCTCCAGGTCGACCTCGGAGACCCAGTACTTC.

The chain uses TRBV27 and TRBJ2-7, with D uncertain. The CDR3 totals 16 residues. CDR1 MNHEY and CDR2 SMNVEV come from the germline V gene (reference sequence). The V end was cut by 0 bases, the J end by 6 bases, with 18 bases between. In DNA, the CDR3 is TGTGCCAGCAGTTTATCGTCGGGTGAAGTTTCGGTCGAGCAGTACTTC. Its translation: CASSLSSGEVSVEQYF.

This clone occurred once. The chain is built from TRBV15 and TRBJ1-2, with D unclear. This CDR3 is built from 16 residues. Between the trimmed V and J ends, which lost 0 bases and 8 bases, there was a span of 19 bases. In germline, CDR1 is LNHNV, CDR2 YYDKDF (reference sequence). CDR3 loop: CATSRDPVKAARGYTF. In DNA, the CDR3 is TGTGCCACCAGCAGAGATCCGGTTAAGGCGGCTCGGGGCTACACCTTC.

The chain joins TRBV7-9 to TRBJ2-1; TRBD1 matches at 7 bases. Germline V CDR1 and CDR2: SEHNR, FQNEAQ (reference sequence). After removal of 8 bases from V and 5 bases from J, the junction contained 15 bases not matched to a gene. The CDR3 totals 16 residues. The CDR3 nucleotides are TGTGCCAGCGGGGACAGCGTCAGGATGGGGAACAATGAGCAGTTCTTC. This translates into CASGDSVRMGNNEQFF.